The rows below give T cell receptor beta chains drawn from one sample of a study of cytomegalovirus exposure and HLA in healthy donors. TCRdb's table, derived via immunoSEQ multiplex PCR, lists solely in-frame clones and lacks some. The sample consists of under 200,000 clones, around 77% of them appearing once. Material: PBMCs. The receptors stem from a female donor in good health and CMV-seronegative. CDR3s include the opening cysteine and the closing phenylalanine or tryptophan. The D gene is left open where the match is weak. Clone size, where shown, is once, few, many, or a class for clones that have expanded.

d_call j_call clone_size v_call cdr3_nt cdr3_aa
TRBD1 TRBJ1-1 NA TRBV7-8 TGTGCCAGCAGCGCCCAGGGACAGGCAGGGAACACTGAAGCTTTCTTT CASSAQGQAGNTEAFF
NA TRBJ1-1 NA TRBV11-2 TGTGCCAGCAGCTTAGATCTTAGTATTGCGGCTTTCTTT CASSLDLSIAAFF
TRBD2 TRBJ2-7 NA TRBV11-2 TGTGCCAGCAGCTTAGCCCGATACCCGACTAGCGGGAAAGCCTACGAGCAGTACTTC CASSLARYPTSGKAYEQYF
NA TRBJ1-2 NA TRBV10-3 TGTGCCATCAGTGAGGAGACATACTATGGCTACACCTTC CAISEETYYGYTF
NA TRBJ1-1 NA TRBV5-1 TGCGCCAGCAGCTTGGAACGGGGGGCTTACACTGAAGCTTTCTTT CASSLERGAYTEAFF
TRBD1 TRBJ1-2 few TRBV28 TGTGCCAGCGGGGACAGGGCCTACTATGGCTACACCTTC CASGDRAYYGYTF
TRBD1 TRBJ1-6 few TRBV7-9 TGTGCCAGCAGCTCGGGACAGGGGATCCCCTATAATTCACCCCTCCACTTT CASSSGQGIPYNSPLHF
TRBD2 TRBJ2-3 NA TRBV5-1 TGCGCCAGCAGTCAACCGCGGGGGGGCCCCACAGATACGCAGTATTTT CASSQPRGGPTDTQYF
NA TRBJ2-5 once TRBV7-3 TGTGCCAGCAGCCTAACTCGGACTCCCGGGGAGACCCAGTACTTC CASSLTRTPGETQYF
TRBD1 TRBJ1-2 NA TRBV19 TGTGCCAGTACCCTGGGACAGAGCTATGGCTACACCTTC CASTLGQSYGYTF
TRBD1 TRBJ1-1 NA TRBV4-3 TGCGCCAGCAGCCGGGACAGGGCTTGGGGTGAAGCTTTCTTT CASSRDRAWGEAFF
NA TRBJ1-1 NA TRBV4-2 TGTGCCAGCAGCCAAGCGGGTAGGAACACTGAAGCTTTCTTT CASSQAGRNTEAFF
TRBD2 TRBJ2-2 NA TRBV7-9 TGTGCCAGCAGCTTAGCGGGAGGGGCCGGGGAGCTGTTTTTT CASSLAGGAGELFF
NA TRBJ2-3 few TRBV25-1 TGTGCCAGCAGTCCTGCTCAGCCTGCGGCGGATACGCAGTATTTT CASSPAQPAADTQYF
NA TRBJ2-6 once TRBV21-1 TGTGCCAGCAGCATTCCCCTCGGCTGCCCCGGGGACTCTGGGGCCAACGTCCTGACTTTC CASSIPLGCPGDSGANVLTF
NA TRBJ1-2 NA TRBV5-1 TGCGCCAGCAGCTTGTCTTGGCTAGGCGGTGGCTACACCTTC CASSLSWLGGGYTF
TRBD2 TRBJ2-3 few TRBV9 TGTGCCAGCAGCGTAGCGGGGGGGCGCACAGATACGCAGTATTTT CASSVAGGRTDTQYF
NA TRBJ1-3 NA TRBV2 TGTGCCAGCAGTGACAGTTCCTTCTCTGGAAACACCATATATTTT CASSDSSFSGNTIYF
NA TRBJ1-5 NA TRBV5-4 TGTGCCAGCAGCCCCCGGGGAGGGGGTGGCAATCAGCCCCAGCATTTT CASSPRGGGGNQPQHF
TRBD2 TRBJ2-7 NA TRBV10-1 TGCGCCAGCATTGGGGGGGGCTCCTACGAGCAGTACTTC CASIGGGSYEQYF
TRBD2 TRBJ2-7 NA TRBV2 TGTGCCAGCCACGGCGGGGGACGCTCCTACGAGCAGTACTTC CASHGGGRSYEQYF
TRBD2 TRBJ2-7 NA TRBV6-6 TGTGCCAGCAGTCGACTAGCGGGAGGGTACGAGCAGTACTTC CASSRLAGGYEQYF
NA TRBJ1-2 NA TRBV4-3 TGCGCCAGCAGCCACGAGACAAATAACTATGGCTACACCTTC CASSHETNNYGYTF
TRBD1 TRBJ2-1 once TRBV4-1 TGCGCCAGCAGCCGGTCGGCCGGGACAGATTACAATGAGCAGTTCTTC CASSRSAGTDYNEQFF
TRBD1 TRBJ2-1 NA TRBV5-6 TGTGCCAGCAGCTTGCCCAGACAGGGGGGCTACAATGAGCAGTTCTTC CASSLPRQGGYNEQFF
TRBD1 TRBJ1-6 few TRBV18 TGTGCCAGCTCACCGACAGGGGCAATGGATAATTCACCCCTCCACTTT CASSPTGAMDNSPLHF
TRBD1 TRBJ1-2 NA TRBV7-6 TGTGCCAGCAGCACTCGGACAGGGGAGGGCTACACCTTC CASSTRTGEGYTF
NA TRBJ2-7 few TRBV12-5 TGTGCTAGTGGTTTTGACTCCTCCTACGAGCAGTACTTC CASGFDSSYEQYF
TRBD1 TRBJ2-7 NA TRBV7-2 TGTGCCAGCAGCTTAGGACAGGGGGCCTACGAGCAGTACTTC CASSLGQGAYEQYF
TRBD2 TRBJ2-5 few TRBV5-1 TGCGCCAGCATGATAAGCGGGAGCGGAGAGACCCAGTACTTC CASMISGSGETQYF
TRBD1 TRBJ2-7 few TRBV5-1 TGCGCCAGCAGCTTGTGGTCACAGGGGGCAGTGGGCGAGCAGTACTTC CASSLWSQGAVGEQYF
TRBD1 TRBJ2-7 NA TRBV9 TGTGCCAGCAGCCCAATGGGACAGAACCAATGGCAGTACTTC CASSPMGQNQWQYF
NA TRBJ2-7 few TRBV5-1 TGCGCCAGCAGCTTACAGGGTGGGTCCTACGAGCAGTACTTC CASSLQGGSYEQYF